The 13 T cell receptor beta chains below were found in one sample sequenced in a study of blood T cells in healthy people across ages. For the second PCR, which ran for 7 to 11 cycles, a sample-barcoded 5' primer and a J-beta primer mix were used. TCRdb re-derived calls from the 5' RACE reads in MiXCR, one entry per CDR3 protein. The sample includes 1.2 million to 1.5 million distinct CDR3 sequences, approximately 38% seen only once; the top ten take roughly 8.2%. The sample taken for sequencing was blood. The source of these receptors is a woman aged 18 to 35 in good health.

This clonotype was seen more than once but under ten times. The rearrangement uses TRBV7-9 and TRBJ1-2; 9 bases are a match to TRBD1. J gave up 5 bases and V 5 bases, and 9 bases lay outside the gene matches. Germline V gene sequence: CDR1 SEHNR, CDR2 FQNEAQ (reference sequence). The CDR3 totals 15 residues. The chain's CDR3 is CASSPYRGPDYGYTF. In nucleotides, the CDR3 is TGTGCCAGCAGCCCTTACAGGGGGCCGGATTATGGCTACACCTTC.

This chain joins TRBV24-1 and TRBJ2-3; D may match TRBD1 or TRBD2 (5 bases each). This CDR3 spans 14 amino acids. Trimming shortened V by 6 bases and J by 4 bases, and 13 bases separated the two germline ends. From germline, CDR1 is KGHDR and CDR2 SFDVKD. The CDR3 loop reads CATSLGPRSDTQYF. The CDR3 region has the DNA TGTGCCACCAGTCTGGGACCGCGGTCAGATACGCAGTATTTT.

The V and J genes are TRBV6-6 and TRBJ1-4, with TRBD1 as a possible D gene (5 bases). Germline CDR1 MNHNY, CDR2 SVGAGI (reference sequence). The V end lost 3 bases, the J end lost 8 bases, and 19 bases lay between the germline ends. The CDR3 covers 16 residues. As DNA, the CDR3 is TGTGCCAGCAGTTATCTTAGGACGGCGGAGGGGGAAAAACTGTTTTTT. Translation gives CASSYLRTAEGEKLFF.

Worth noting for this clonotype: The conserved closing phenylalanine or tryptophan is absent in this CDR3, likely reflecting a read error. V gene TRBV3-1 combines with J gene TRBJ2-4, with 7 bases fitting TRBD2. CDR3 size: 17 residues. Trimming at V came to 4 bases and at J to 0 bases, leaving 9 bases not matched to a gene. Germline-derived CDR1 and CDR2 are LGHDT and YNNKEL (reference sequence). The CDR3 DNA sequence: TGTGCCAGCAGCCTTAGCTGGCTAGCGGAAGCCAAAAACATTCAGTACCTC. Its translation is CASSLSWLAEAKNIQYL.

The chain joins TRBV27 to TRBJ2-7; D may be TRBD2 (5 bases). There are 15 residues in the CDR3. Germline V gene lookup returns CDR1 MNHEY and CDR2 SMNVEV (reference sequence). Trimming took off 6 bases at V and 2 bases at J, with 17 bases between the two ends. The chain's CDR3 is CASRPLGANPYEQYF. The CDR3 DNA follows: TGTGCCAGCAGACCCTTGGGAGCGAACCCCTACGAGCAGTACTTC.

In the case of this clonotype: The junction differs from germline at one of its ends, possibly a read error. The chain has TRBV6-1 and TRBJ2-6, with D perhaps matching TRBD1 (6 bases). Germline values: CDR1 MNHNS, CDR2 SASEGT. The CDR3 loop spans 19 amino acids. The CDR3 reads CARSEATGQLPSGANVLTF. In DNA, the CDR3 is TGTGCCCGCAGTGAAGCGACAGGACAGTTACCATCTGGGGCCAACGTCCTGACTTTC.

The J gene is TRBJ1-4, the V gene TRBV9, with TRBD1 as a possible D gene (6 bases). Germline CDR1 SGDLS, CDR2 YYNGEE. V was clipped by 2 bases and J by 6 bases, with 14 bases between them. The CDR3 is made up of 15 amino acids. DNA of the CDR3: TGTGCCAGCAGCGTCTTCGGGACATGGGATGAAAAACTGTTTTTT. Translated, it gives CASSVFGTWDEKLFF.

This clonotype was seen a handful of times. The chain has TRBV12-3 or TRBV12-4 and TRBJ2-3; TRBD1 matches at 8 bases. After removal of 5 bases from V and 3 bases from J, the junction contained 4 bases not matched to a gene. The CDR3 is made up of 14 amino acids. The CDR3 sequence is CASSPTGATDTQYF. CDR3 coding DNA: TGTGCCAGCAGTCCGACAGGGGCAACAGATACGCAGTATTTT.

The chain has TRBV7-9 and TRBJ2-5; 7 bases agree with TRBD2. Judging by the DNA end, TRBJ2-7 fits better; the J call may be wrong. Germline loops: CDR1 SEHNR, CDR2 FQNEAQ (reference sequence). This CDR3 is 15 amino acids long. The CDR3 DNA reads as TGTGCCAGCAGCCCCCGGGGAGCGGGACTCTACGAGCAGTACTTC. Translation: CASSPRGAGLYEQYF.

The J gene is TRBJ2-3, the V gene TRBV10-3, with unresolved D. This CDR3 is built from 14 residues. Looked up from germline, CDR1 is ENHRY and CDR2 is SYGVKD. Deletions cut 8 bases from V and 3 bases from J, with 15 bases between. CDR3 loop: CAIGPHEETDTQYF. The CDR3 coding sequence is TGTGCCATCGGACCACACGAGGAGACAGATACGCAGTATTTT.

The chain joins TRBV28 to TRBJ2-5; D is uncertain. The germline V gene encodes CDR1 MDHEN and CDR2 SYDVKM. V lost 7 bases and J 2 bases, leaving 8 bases between the germline ends. This CDR3 has 12 residues. The CDR3 DNA reads as TGTGCCAGCAAAAGCGATCAAGAGACCCAGTACTTC. The encoded protein is CASKSDQETQYF.

The gene calls are TRBV4-2 and TRBJ1-3; tentatively, D is TRBD1 (6 bases). The CDR3 contains 17 residues. The germline gives CDR1 LGHNA, CDR2 YNFKEQ. Deletions cut 4 bases from V and 0 bases from J, with 16 bases between. Written as DNA, the CDR3 is TGTGCCAGCAGCCTCCTGGGGGCGGCGTCCTCTGGAAACACCATATATTTT. It translates to CASSLLGAASSGNTIYF.

The J gene is TRBJ2-3, the V gene TRBV3-1; 11 bases fit TRBD2. There are 16 residues in the CDR3. Germline-derived CDR1 and CDR2 are LGHDT and YNNKEL (reference sequence). V was clipped by 6 bases and J by 0 bases; unmatched bases: 5. The CDR3, as DNA: TGTGCCAGCAGACTAGGACTAGCGGGTAGCACAGATACGCAGTATTTT. It specifies CASRLGLAGSTDTQYF.